The next 8 T cell receptor beta chains were all read from a single sample in a study of blood T cell repertoires in COVID-19 (TCRdb year 2020). Preparation of the library involved the immunoSEQ multiplex PCR assay. TCRdb limited this immuneACCESS table to in-frame rearrangements with V and J called. A share of clones is missing; checked studies link under half to unresolved V genes, and the rest is unexplained. The sample contains some 220,000 clones, around four fifths of them found a single time. The ten largest clonotypes hold around 4% of the sample. The sequenced sample consisted of peripheral blood. These receptors were taken from a man aged 50 to 60 with acute or convalescent COVID-19.

In its sample, this clone was seen once. This rearrangement joins TRBV10-3 to TRBJ1-5, with 7 bases matching TRBD1. The CDR3 covers 16 residues. Germline values: CDR1 ENHRY, CDR2 SYGVKD. V lost 6 bases to trimming and J lost 0 bases; unmatched junction nucleotides: 8. The CDR3 region is CAIRDSTGTSNQPQHF. The CDR3 nucleotides are TGTGCCATCAGGGATTCGACAGGGACTAGCAATCAGCCCCAGCATTTT.

The chain uses TRBV30 and TRBJ1-6; 7 nucleotides agree with TRBD1. Germline assignment: CDR1 GTSNPN and CDR2 SVGIG (reference sequence). The CDR3 loop spans 13 amino acids. V was pared by 1 base and J by 7 bases, with 1 base of the junction left unmatched. In DNA, the CDR3 is TGTGCCTGGAGTGGGGACAGAAATTCACCCCTCCACTTT. Translated, it gives CAWSGDRNSPLHF.

The chain recombines TRBV5-5 with TRBJ2-5; tentative D call: TRBD2 (6 bases). This CDR3 region has 14 residues. CDR1 SGHKS and CDR2 YYEKEE come from the germline V gene (reference sequence). V was trimmed by 5 bases and J by 4 bases, leaving 15 bases between them. The CDR3 loop reads CASRVREPGETQYF. The CDR3 DNA follows: TGTGCCAGCAGGGTTCGGGAGCCGGGAGAGACCCAGTACTTC.

This clone was observed a few times. The same CDR3 is also encoded by other DNA sequences in this sample. V usage is TRBV4-2 and J usage is TRBJ2-1; the match to TRBD2 covers 14 bases. Germline CDR1 is LGHNA and CDR2 is YNFKEQ. CDR3 length: 16 residues. Losses at the gene ends were 0 bases for V and 8 bases for J; bases not matched to a gene: 3. CDR3 sequence: CASSQDGTSGSDEQFF. The CDR3 region has the DNA TGTGCCAGCAGCCAAGATGGGACTAGCGGGAGTGATGAGCAGTTCTTC.

The chain is built from TRBV5-6 and TRBJ1-1, with no clear D. Trimming stripped 1 base from V and 1 base from J, with 8 bases between. Per germline, CDR1 SGHDT and CDR2 YYEEEE. The CDR3 is made up of 14 amino acids. DNA for the CDR3: TGTGCCAGCAGCTTGCATGTTTGGAACACTGAAGCTTTCTTT. Translated, it gives CASSLHVWNTEAFF.

The chain has TRBV7-9 and TRBJ1-2, with TRBD1 as a possible D gene (6 bases). This CDR3 comprises 13 residues. Deletions cut 2 bases from V and 7 bases from J, with 11 bases between. Germline values: CDR1 SEHNR, CDR2 FQNEAQ (reference sequence). The chain's CDR3 is CASSLPGVSGYTF. The CDR3, as DNA: TGTGCCAGCAGCTTACCAGGGGTCTCTGGCTACACCTTC.

The rearrangement links TRBV6-5 to TRBJ2-3, with 10 bases identical to TRBD2. Germline CDR1 is MNHEY and CDR2 is SVGAGI. Unmatched junction bases numbered 4, after V lost 10 bases and J lost 0 bases. The CDR3 totals 14 residues. For the CDR3, the DNA is TGTGCCACCCGAGCGGGAGGGAGCACAGATACGCAGTATTTT. Translated: CATRAGGSTDTQYF.

The chain carries TRBV25-1 and TRBJ1-1; 7 bases are shared with TRBD1. Looked up from germline, CDR1 is MGHDK and CDR2 is SYGVNS. The CDR3 covers 14 residues. V dropped 6 bases and J dropped 1; count of bases not matched to a gene: 5. The chain's CDR3 is CASRLGQANTEAFF. CDR3 bases: TGTGCCAGCAGACTAGGACAGGCGAACACTGAAGCTTTCTTT.